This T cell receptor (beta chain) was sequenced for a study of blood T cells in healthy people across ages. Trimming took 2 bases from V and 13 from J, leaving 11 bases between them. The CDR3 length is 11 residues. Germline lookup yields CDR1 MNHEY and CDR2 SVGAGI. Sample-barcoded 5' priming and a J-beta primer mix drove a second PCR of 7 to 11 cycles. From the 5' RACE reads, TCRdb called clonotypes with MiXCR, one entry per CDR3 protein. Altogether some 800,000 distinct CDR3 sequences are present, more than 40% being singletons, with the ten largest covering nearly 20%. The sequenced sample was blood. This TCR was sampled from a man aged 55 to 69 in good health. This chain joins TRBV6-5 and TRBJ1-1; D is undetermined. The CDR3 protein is CASSYDRLRFF. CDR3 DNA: TGTGCCAGCAGTTACGATCGACTCCGTTTCTTT.